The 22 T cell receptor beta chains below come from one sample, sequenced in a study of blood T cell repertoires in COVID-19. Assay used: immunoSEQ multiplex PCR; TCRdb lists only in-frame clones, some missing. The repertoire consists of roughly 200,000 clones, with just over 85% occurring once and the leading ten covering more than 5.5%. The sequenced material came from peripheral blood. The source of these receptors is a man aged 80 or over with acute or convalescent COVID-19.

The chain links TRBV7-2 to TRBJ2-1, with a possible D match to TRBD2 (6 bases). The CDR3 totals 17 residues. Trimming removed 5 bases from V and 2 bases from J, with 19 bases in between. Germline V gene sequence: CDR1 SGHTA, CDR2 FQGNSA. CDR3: CASSRTRLVRAYNEQFF. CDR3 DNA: TGTGCCAGCAGCAGAACCCGACTAGTAAGGGCCTACAATGAGCAGTTCTTC.

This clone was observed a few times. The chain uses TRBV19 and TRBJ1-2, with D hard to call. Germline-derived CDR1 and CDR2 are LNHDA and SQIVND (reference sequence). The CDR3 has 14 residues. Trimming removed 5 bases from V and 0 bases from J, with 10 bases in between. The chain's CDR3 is CASSAAVANYGYTF. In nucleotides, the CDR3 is TGTGCCAGTAGTGCTGCCGTAGCTAACTATGGCTACACCTTC. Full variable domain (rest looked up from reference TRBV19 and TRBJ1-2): DGGITQSPKYLFRKEGQNVTLSCEQNLNHDAMYWYRQDPGQGLRLIYYSQIVNDFQKGDIAEGYSVSREKKESFPLTVTSAQKNPTAFYLCASSAAVANYGYTFGSGTRLTVV.

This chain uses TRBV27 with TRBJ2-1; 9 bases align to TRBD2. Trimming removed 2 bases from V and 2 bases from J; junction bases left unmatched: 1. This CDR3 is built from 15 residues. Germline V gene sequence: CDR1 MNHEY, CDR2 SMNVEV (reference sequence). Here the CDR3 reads CASSLAGGPYNEQFF. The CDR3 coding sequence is TGTGCCAGCAGTTTAGCGGGAGGGCCCTACAATGAGCAGTTCTTC.

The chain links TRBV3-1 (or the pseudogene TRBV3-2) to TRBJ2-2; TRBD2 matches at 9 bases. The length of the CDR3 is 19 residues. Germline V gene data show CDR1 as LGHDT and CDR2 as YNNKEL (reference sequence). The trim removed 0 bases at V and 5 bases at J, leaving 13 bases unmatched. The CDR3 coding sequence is TGTGCCAGCAGCCAAGATAGAAGGGGGTTAGCGGGAGCGACCGGGGAGCTGTTTTTT. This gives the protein CASSQDRRGLAGATGELFF.

The CDR3 spells CASSPSALVATQYF. The CDR3 DNA reads TGTGCCAGCTCACCGTCCGCTCTGGTGGCTACGCAGTATTTT. The genes are TRBV18 and TRBJ2-3; D remains ambiguous. Trimming shortened V by 3 bases and J by 8 bases, and 15 bases separated the two germline ends. The CDR3 consists of 14 residues. The V gene's germline CDR1 is KGHSH and CDR2 LQKENI.

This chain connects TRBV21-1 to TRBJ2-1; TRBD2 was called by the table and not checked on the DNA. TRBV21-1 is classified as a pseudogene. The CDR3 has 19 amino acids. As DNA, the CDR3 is TGTGCCAGCAGCAAAGCGCTGACAGCGGGAGTCAGCTCCTACAATGAGCAGTTCTTC. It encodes CASSKALTAGVSSYNEQFF.

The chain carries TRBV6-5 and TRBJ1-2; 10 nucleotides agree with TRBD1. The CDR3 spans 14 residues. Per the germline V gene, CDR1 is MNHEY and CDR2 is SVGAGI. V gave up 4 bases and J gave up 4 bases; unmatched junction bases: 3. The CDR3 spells CASSSGTGAYGYTF. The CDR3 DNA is TGTGCCAGCAGTTCCGGGACAGGGGCCTATGGCTACACCTTC.

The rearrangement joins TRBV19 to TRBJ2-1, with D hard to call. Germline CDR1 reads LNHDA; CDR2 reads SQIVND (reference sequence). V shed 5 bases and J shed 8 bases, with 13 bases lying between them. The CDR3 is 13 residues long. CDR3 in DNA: TGTGCCAGTAGTTATCCCTCCCTTGATGAGCAGTTCTTC. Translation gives CASSYPSLDEQFF.

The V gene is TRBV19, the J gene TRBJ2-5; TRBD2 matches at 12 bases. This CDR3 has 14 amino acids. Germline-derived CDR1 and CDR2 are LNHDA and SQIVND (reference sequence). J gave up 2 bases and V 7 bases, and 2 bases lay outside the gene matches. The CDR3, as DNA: TGTGCCAGTACGACTAGCGGGGGACAAGAGACCCAGTACTTC. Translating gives CASTTSGGQETQYF.

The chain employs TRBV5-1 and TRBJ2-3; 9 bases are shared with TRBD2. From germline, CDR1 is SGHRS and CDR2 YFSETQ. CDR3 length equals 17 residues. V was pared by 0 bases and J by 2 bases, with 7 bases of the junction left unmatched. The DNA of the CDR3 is TGCGCCAGCAGCTTGGTGCTTAGCGGGAGCGTCACAGATACGCAGTATTTT. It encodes CASSLVLSGSVTDTQYF.

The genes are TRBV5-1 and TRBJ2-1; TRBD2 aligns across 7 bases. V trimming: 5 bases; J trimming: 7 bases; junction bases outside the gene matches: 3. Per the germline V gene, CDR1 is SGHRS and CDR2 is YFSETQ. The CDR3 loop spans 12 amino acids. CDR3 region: CASSSGLNEQFF. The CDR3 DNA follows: TGCGCCAGCAGTAGCGGGTTGAATGAGCAGTTCTTC. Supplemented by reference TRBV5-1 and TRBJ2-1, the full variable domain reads KAGVTQTPRYLIKTRGQQVTLSCSPISGHRSVSWYQQTPGQGLQFLFEYFSETQRNKGNFPGRFSGRQFSNSRSEMNVSTLELGDSALYLCASSSGLNEQFFGPGTRLTVL.

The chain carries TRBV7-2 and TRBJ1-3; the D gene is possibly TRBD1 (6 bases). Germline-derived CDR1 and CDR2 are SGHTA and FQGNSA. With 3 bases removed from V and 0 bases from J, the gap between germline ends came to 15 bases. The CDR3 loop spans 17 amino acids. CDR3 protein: CASSFKNTGLSGNTIYF. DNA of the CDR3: TGTGCCAGCAGCTTCAAAAATACAGGGCTCTCTGGAAACACCATATATTTT.

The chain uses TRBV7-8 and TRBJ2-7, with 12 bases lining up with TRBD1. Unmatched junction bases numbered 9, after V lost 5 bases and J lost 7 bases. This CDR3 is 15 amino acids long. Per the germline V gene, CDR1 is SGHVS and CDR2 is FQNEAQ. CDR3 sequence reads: CASSARGQGAEEQYV. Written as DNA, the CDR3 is TGTGCCAGCAGCGCACGGGGACAGGGGGCGGAGGAGCAGTACGTC.

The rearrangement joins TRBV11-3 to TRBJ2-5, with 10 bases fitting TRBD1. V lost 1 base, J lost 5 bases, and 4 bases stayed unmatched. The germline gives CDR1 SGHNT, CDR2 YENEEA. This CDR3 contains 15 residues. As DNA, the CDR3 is TGTGCCAGCAGCTTAGGACAGGGGGCTTTGGAGACCCAGTACTTC. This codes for CASSLGQGALETQYF.

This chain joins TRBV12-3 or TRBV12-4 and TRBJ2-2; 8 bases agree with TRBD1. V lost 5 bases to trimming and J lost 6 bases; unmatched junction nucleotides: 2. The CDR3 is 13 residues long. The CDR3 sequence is CASSPRGPGELFF. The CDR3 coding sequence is TGTGCCAGCAGTCCCAGGGGGCCCGGGGAGCTGTTTTTT.

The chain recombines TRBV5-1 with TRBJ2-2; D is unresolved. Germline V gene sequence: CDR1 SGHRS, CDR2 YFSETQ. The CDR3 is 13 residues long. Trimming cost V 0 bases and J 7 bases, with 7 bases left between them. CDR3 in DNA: TGCGCCAGCAGCTTGGACCGGGTCGGGGAGCTGTTTTTT. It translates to CASSLDRVGELFF.

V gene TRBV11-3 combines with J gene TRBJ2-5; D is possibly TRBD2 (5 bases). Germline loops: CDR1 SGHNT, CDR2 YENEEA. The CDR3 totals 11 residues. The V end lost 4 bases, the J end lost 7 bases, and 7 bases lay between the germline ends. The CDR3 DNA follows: TGTGCCAGCAGCTACGGAGGGACCCAGTACTTC. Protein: CASSYGGTQYF.

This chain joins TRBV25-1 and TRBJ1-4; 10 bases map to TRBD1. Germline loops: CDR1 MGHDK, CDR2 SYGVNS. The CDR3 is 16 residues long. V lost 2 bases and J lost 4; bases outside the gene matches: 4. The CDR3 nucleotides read TGTGCCAGCAGTGAAGACAGGGGGCGAAGTAATGAAAAACTGTTTTTT. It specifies CASSEDRGRSNEKLFF. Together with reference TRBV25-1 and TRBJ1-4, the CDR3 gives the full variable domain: EADIYQTPRYLVIGTGKKITLECSQTMGHDKMYWYQQDPGMELHLIHYSYGVNSTEKGDLSSESTVSRIRTEHFPLTLESARPSHTSQYLCASSEDRGRSNEKLFFGSGTQLSVL.

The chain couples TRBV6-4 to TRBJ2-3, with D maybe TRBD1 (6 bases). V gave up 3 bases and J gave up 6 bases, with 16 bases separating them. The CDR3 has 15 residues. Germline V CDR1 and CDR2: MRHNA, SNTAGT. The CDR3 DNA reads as TGTGCCAGCAGTGAGGGGGCGGCCTACAGGGATACGCAGTATTTT. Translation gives CASSEGAAYRDTQYF.

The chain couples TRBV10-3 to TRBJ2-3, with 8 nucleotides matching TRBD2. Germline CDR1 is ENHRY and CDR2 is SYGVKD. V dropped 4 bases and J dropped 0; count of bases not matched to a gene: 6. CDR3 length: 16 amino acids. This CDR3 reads CAISGISSGSTDTQYF. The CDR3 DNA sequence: TGTGCCATCAGTGGAATATCTAGCGGGAGCACAGATACGCAGTATTTT.

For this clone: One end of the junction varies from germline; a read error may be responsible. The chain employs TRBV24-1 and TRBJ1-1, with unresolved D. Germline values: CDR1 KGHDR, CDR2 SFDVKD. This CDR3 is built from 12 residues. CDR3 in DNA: TGTGCCACCAGTGATTGGCGGCATGGTCGCGGGTTT. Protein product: CATSDWRHGRGF.

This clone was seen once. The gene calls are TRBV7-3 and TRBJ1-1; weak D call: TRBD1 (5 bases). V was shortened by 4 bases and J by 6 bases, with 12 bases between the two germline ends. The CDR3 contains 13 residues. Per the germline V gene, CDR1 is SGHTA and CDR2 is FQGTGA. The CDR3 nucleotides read TGTGCCAGCAGCTCACTAGGGACTTCTGAAGCTTTCTTT. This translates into CASSSLGTSEAFF.